Shown below are 22 T cell receptor beta chains from a single sample sequenced in a study of CD8 T cells in ankylosing spondylitis. Regarding the study as a whole: Roughly eight highly homologous variants made up a TCR beta motif, and this motif appeared characteristic of ankylosing spondylitis blood.

What these receptors recognize is not known. MiXCR was run by TCRdb on the 5' RACE reads, yielding one entry per CDR3 protein. Among hundreds of thousands of distinct CDR3 sequences listed, roughly 10% were seen once. The sample consisted of blood, either unsorted or a sorted T cell fraction (not recorded which). These receptors all stem from a male donor with ankylosing spondylitis.

The chain employs TRBV4-3 and TRBJ1-6; D is unresolved. Per the germline V gene, CDR1 is LGHNA and CDR2 is YSLEER. V gave up 3 bases and J gave up 7 bases, with 10 bases separating them. The CDR3 runs 14 residues. CDR3 protein: CASSQVGLNSPLHF. CDR3 DNA: TGCGCCAGCAGCCAGGTGGGTCTCAATTCACCCCTCCACTTT.

The chain carries TRBV28 and TRBJ2-7; 7 bases map to TRBD1. Germline CDR1 is MDHEN and CDR2 is SYDVKM. V lost 7 bases to trimming and J lost 1 base; unmatched junction nucleotides: 7. The CDR3 contains 14 residues. CDR3 sequence (DNA): TGTGCCAGCACAGGGGGTCCACTTTCCTACGAGCAGTACTTC. This translates into CASTGGPLSYEQYF.

The J gene is TRBJ2-4, the V gene TRBV29-1; no definite D call. The germline V gene has CDR1 SQVTM and CDR2 ANQGSEA. This CDR3 has 13 residues. Trimming left V 5 bases short and J 2 bases short, with 10 bases between. Written as DNA, the CDR3 is TGCAGCGTTTTGGTAGGGACCAAAAACATTCAGTACTTC. Encoded protein: CSVLVGTKNIQYF.

J is TRBJ1-2 and V is TRBV19; no clear D. Germline V gene data show CDR1 as LNHDA and CDR2 as SQIVND (reference sequence). This CDR3 has 15 amino acids. Trimming took off 0 bases at V and 0 bases at J, with 8 bases between the two ends. This chain's CDR3 is CASSIEEGSNYGYTF. Written as DNA, the CDR3 is TGTGCCAGTAGTATAGAAGAGGGTTCTAACTATGGCTACACCTTC.

V usage is TRBV20-1 and J usage is TRBJ1-2; no firm D call. This CDR3 region has 13 residues. The germline V gene encodes CDR1 DFQATT and CDR2 SNEGSKA (reference sequence). Deletions cut 2 bases from V and 7 bases from J, with 14 bases between. The CDR3 DNA reads as TGCAGTGCTAGACTGGCCCTGAGGGCTGGCTACACCTTC. Translating gives CSARLALRAGYTF.

This clonotype was observed a handful of times. The V gene is TRBV29-1, the J gene TRBJ2-1, with D perhaps TRBD1 (5 bases). The V end was cut by 7 bases, the J end by 8 bases, with 12 bases between. This CDR3 comprises 11 residues. Germline V gene sequence: CDR1 SQVTM, CDR2 ANQGSEA. DNA of the CDR3: TGCAGCGGTCTCAGGGTAGATGAGCAGTTCTTC. This translates into CSGLRVDEQFF.

V is TRBV5-6 and J is TRBJ1-2; no reliable D call. The CDR3 sequence is 15 residues long. Germline CDR1 is SGHDT and CDR2 is YYEEEE. Trimming pared 1 base from V and 0 bases from J, leaving 10 bases between. Written as DNA, the CDR3 is TGTGCCAGCAGCTTGTTTGGGATCGCTAACTATGGCTACACCTTC. It is translated as CASSLFGIANYGYTF.

CDR3 in amino acids: CASSLGVLPGQRNSPLHF. DNA of the CDR3: TGTGCCAGCAGCTTAGGCGTATTACCGGGACAGAGGAATTCACCCCTCCACTTT. V usage is TRBV11-1 and J usage is TRBJ1-6; 7 bases agree with TRBD1. The CDR3 spans 18 residues. Looked up from germline, CDR1 is SGHAT and CDR2 is FQDESV (reference sequence). The V gene end was trimmed by 1 base and the J gene end by 7 bases; junction bases not matched to a gene: 13.

The J gene is TRBJ2-7, the V gene TRBV18, with D possibly TRBD2 on 7 matching bases. Between the trimmed V and J ends, which lost 4 bases and 7 bases, there was a span of 20 bases. The CDR3 totals 15 residues. In germline, CDR1 is KGHSH, CDR2 LQKENI. The CDR3 DNA reads as TGTGCCAGCTCACTTCAGGGGACTACAACGGAGGAGCAGTACTTC. Its translation is CASSLQGTTTEEQYF.

This clonotype was picked up many times. The chain recombines TRBV3-1 with TRBJ1-3, with D unresolved. CDR3 length equals 16 residues. Germline V gives CDR1 LGHDT, CDR2 YNNKEL (reference sequence). V lost 1 base, J lost 0 bases, and 10 bases lay in between. The DNA for the CDR3 is TGTGCCAGCAGCCAAGGAGGAGCCTACTCTGGAAACACCATATATTTT. It specifies CASSQGGAYSGNTIYF.

This chain uses TRBV10-3 with TRBJ1-5; D unclear. V lost 2 bases and J lost 0, with 8 bases in between. This CDR3 spans 15 amino acids. Germline lookup yields CDR1 ENHRY and CDR2 SYGVKD. DNA of the CDR3: TGTGCCATCAGTGAGCTCGGATATAGCAATCAGCCCCAGCATTTT. Translation: CAISELGYSNQPQHF.

J is TRBJ1-1 and V is TRBV20-1; D is unresolved. V was shortened by 5 bases and J by 3 bases, with 10 bases between the two germline ends. This CDR3 region has 12 residues. Germline V gives CDR1 DFQATT, CDR2 SNEGSKA (reference sequence). CDR3 nucleotides: TGCAGTGCTGGTCGATGGTACACTGAAGCTTTCTTT. As protein: CSAGRWYTEAFF.

V is TRBV4-3 and J is TRBJ1-1, with D unclear. The CDR3 runs 16 residues. Germline CDR1 is LGHNA and CDR2 is YSLEER. V lost 0 bases to trimming and J lost 4 bases, with 15 bases between them. This CDR3 reads CASSQDYRHGGTEAFF. The CDR3 DNA follows: TGCGCCAGCAGCCAAGATTACCGACATGGTGGCACTGAAGCTTTCTTT.

This rearrangement joins TRBV12-3 or TRBV12-4 to TRBJ2-1; 7 nucleotides match TRBD2. The CDR3 is 17 residues long. The junction had 9 bases not matched to a gene; V was cut back by 3 bases and J by 1 base. The chain's CDR3 is CASSFESGAGSYNEQFF. CDR3 nucleotides: TGTGCCAGCAGTTTTGAATCCGGAGCGGGGTCCTACAATGAGCAGTTCTTC.

In this sample, this clonotype turned up many times. V is TRBV20-1 and J is TRBJ1-5; D gene unclear. Germline CDR1 reads DFQATT; CDR2 reads SNEGSKA (reference sequence). This CDR3 has 11 amino acids. V was clipped by 5 bases and J by 2 bases, with 4 bases between them. CDR3 in amino acids: CSARGNQPQHF. The CDR3, as DNA: TGCAGTGCTCGGGGCAATCAGCCCCAGCATTTT.

The sample holds a few counts of this clonotype. This chain joins TRBV28 and TRBJ1-2; TRBD1 agrees at 8 bases. Germline-derived CDR1 and CDR2 are MDHEN and SYDVKM. The CDR3 loop spans 14 amino acids. V trimming: 5 bases; J trimming: 8 bases; junction bases outside the gene matches: 10. This chain's CDR3 is CASSPPGRGPGYTF. The DNA for the CDR3 is TGTGCCAGCAGTCCGCCTGGCAGGGGGCCAGGCTACACCTTC.

This clonotype was detected only a few times. This chain uses TRBV4-3 with TRBJ2-7; maybe TRBD2 (5 bases). Germline assignment: CDR1 LGHNA and CDR2 YSLEER. This CDR3 has 17 residues. Trimming took off 1 base at V and 9 bases at J, with 25 bases between the two ends. The CDR3 loop is CASSQGPGILSVKGQYF. CDR3 nucleotides: TGCGCCAGCAGCCAAGGGCCCGGGATCCTATCCGTTAAGGGGCAGTACTTC.

This clonotype was counted a few times. The V and J genes are TRBV20-1 and TRBJ2-3; 14 bases map to TRBD2. CDR1 is DFQATT, CDR2 SNEGSKA, per germline (reference sequence). With V trimmed by 5 bases and J by 2 bases, 6 bases remained unmatched. The CDR3 spans 16 residues. For the CDR3, the DNA is TGCAGTGCTTTGGGACTAGCGGGGGCCTACACAGATACGCAGTATTTT. Amino acid sequence: CSALGLAGAYTDTQYF.

This clonotype was counted only a few times. The chain uses TRBV27 and TRBJ1-5; D remains unclear. The CDR3 has 15 residues. Germline V gene sequence: CDR1 MNHEY, CDR2 SMNVEV (reference sequence). Trimming removed 2 bases at V and 4 bases at J, with 12 bases between. The chain's CDR3 is CASSLRPGRNQPQHF. The CDR3 coding sequence is TGTGCCAGCAGTTTACGGCCCGGAAGGAATCAGCCCCAGCATTTT.

This chain links TRBV20-1 with TRBJ2-5; D uncertain. This CDR3 has 11 amino acids. Germline CDR1 and CDR2: DFQATT and SNEGSKA (reference sequence). The V end lost 5 bases, the J end lost 7 bases, and 11 bases lay between the germline ends. The CDR3 protein is CSAVNSVTQYF. CDR3 nucleotide sequence: TGCAGTGCTGTTAACTCTGTGACCCAGTACTTC.

The V gene is TRBV10-1, the J gene TRBJ1-1, with D possibly being TRBD1 (6 bases). Trimming cost V 3 bases and J 4 bases, with 9 bases left between them. The CDR3 is 13 amino acids. Per germline, CDR1 WNHNN and CDR2 SYGVQD (reference sequence). The DNA for the CDR3 is TGCGCCAGCAGTGAAGGGGGATCCACTGAAGCTTTCTTT. Its protein product is CASSEGGSTEAFF.

This clonotype showed up just a few times. The V call is TRBV7-2, the J call TRBJ2-5; no reliable D call. This CDR3 has 13 amino acids. V was pared by 3 bases and J by 4 bases, with 9 bases between. Germline V gives CDR1 SGHTA, CDR2 FQGNSA. CDR3: CASSFVYVETQYF. For the CDR3, the DNA is TGTGCCAGCAGCTTTGTCTACGTAGAGACCCAGTACTTC.